The T cell receptor beta chain described here comes from a study of regulatory T cells in long-lasting Graves disease. Study results and limitations: Shared public clonotypes totalled over 2,500 in persistent patients, compared with roughly 970 in new patients. Persistent disease preferred TRBV28, TRBJ1-2 and TRBJ2-5.

V was pared by 2 bases and J by 7 bases, with 15 bases between. CDR3 length: 15 amino acids. Per the germline V gene, CDR1 is SGHVS and CDR2 is FQNEAQ. Time point defined: persistent/refractory GD, antithyroid drugs over 5 years with positive TRAb. From PBMCs, RNA was extracted and then used to make the TCR library. EDTA tubes were used for drawing around 8.8 milliliters of peripheral blood. This clonotype was counted only a few times. As yet, its antigen is unknown. Combining iRepertoire HTBI primers with Arm-PCR of CDR3 regions, the authors built TCR beta libraries. TCRdb redid the calling of the multiplex PCR reads with MiXCR, one entry per CDR3 protein. The repertoire holds about 470,000 distinct CDR3 sequences, around 20% seen once, with 7% to 9.5% in the top ten.

The material sequenced was peripheral blood mononuclear cells (PBMCs), taken when the disease was refractory, from a patient treated with antithyroid drugs. The receptor comes from a female donor with Graves disease. The rearrangement links TRBV7-8 to TRBJ2-1; TRBD2 is a possible D gene (5 bases). The CDR3 sequence: CASSLLSGPGNEQFF. In nucleotides, the CDR3 is TGTGCCAGCAGCTTATTAAGCGGCCCTGGGAATGAGCAGTTCTTC.